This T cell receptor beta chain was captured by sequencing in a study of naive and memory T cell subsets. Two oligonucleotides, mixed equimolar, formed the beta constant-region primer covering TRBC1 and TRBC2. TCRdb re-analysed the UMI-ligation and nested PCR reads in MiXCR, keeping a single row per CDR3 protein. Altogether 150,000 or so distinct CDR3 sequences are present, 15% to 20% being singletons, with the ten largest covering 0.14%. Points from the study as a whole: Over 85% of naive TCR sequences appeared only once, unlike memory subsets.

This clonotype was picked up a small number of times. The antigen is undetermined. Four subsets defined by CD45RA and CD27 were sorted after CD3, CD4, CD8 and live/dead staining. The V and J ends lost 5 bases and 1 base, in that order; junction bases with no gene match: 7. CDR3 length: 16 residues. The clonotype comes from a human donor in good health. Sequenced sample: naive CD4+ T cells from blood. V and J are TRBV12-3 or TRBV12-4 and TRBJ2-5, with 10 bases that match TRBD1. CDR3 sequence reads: CASSLDRGRLQETQYF. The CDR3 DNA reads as TGTGCCAGCAGTCTAGACAGGGGGCGCCTCCAAGAGACCCAGTACTTC.